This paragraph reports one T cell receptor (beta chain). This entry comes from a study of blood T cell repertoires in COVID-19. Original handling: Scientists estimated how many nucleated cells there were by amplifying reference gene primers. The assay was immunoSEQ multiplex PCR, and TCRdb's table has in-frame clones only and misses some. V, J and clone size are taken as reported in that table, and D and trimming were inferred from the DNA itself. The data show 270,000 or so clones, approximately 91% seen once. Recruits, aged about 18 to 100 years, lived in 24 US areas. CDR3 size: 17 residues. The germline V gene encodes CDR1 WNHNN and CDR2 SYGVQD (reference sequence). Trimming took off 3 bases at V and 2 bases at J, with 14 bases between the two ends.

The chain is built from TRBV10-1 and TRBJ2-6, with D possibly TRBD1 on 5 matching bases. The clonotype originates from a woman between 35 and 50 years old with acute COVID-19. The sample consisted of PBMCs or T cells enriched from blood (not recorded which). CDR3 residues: CASSDLPGPTGANVLTF. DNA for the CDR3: TGCGCCAGCAGTGATTTGCCAGGGCCCACTGGGGCCAACGTCCTGACTTTC.